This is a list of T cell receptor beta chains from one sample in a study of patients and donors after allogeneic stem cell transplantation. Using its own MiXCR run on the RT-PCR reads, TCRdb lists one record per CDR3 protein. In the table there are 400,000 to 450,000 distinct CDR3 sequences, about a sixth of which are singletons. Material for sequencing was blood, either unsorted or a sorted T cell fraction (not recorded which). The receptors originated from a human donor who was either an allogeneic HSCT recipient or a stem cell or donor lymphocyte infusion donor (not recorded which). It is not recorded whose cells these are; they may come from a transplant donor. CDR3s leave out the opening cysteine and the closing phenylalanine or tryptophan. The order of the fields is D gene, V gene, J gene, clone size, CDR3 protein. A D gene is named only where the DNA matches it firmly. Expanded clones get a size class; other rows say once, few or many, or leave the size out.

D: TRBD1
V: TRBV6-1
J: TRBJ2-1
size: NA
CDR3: ASSRTGGNYNEQF

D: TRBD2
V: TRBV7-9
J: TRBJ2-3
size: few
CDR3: ASSPPLAESTDTQY

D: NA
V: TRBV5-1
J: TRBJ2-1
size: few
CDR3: ASSFSGSTNNEQF

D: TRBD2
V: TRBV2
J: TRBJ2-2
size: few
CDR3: ASSGTSGEIGELF

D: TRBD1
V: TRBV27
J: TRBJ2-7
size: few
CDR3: ASTQTGGSHEQY

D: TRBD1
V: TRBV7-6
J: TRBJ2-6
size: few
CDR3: ASSLKASGTGFSGANVLT

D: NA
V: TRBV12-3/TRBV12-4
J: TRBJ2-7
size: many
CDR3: ASSSWAADIYEQY

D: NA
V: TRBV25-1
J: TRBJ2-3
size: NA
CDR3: ASSLSRKGVADTQY

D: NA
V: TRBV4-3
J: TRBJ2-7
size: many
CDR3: ASSQDQDPVYEQY

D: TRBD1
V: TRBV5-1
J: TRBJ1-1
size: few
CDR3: ASNRGQGAITEAF

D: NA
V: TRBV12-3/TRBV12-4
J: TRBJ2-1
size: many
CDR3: ASSRTAYNEQF

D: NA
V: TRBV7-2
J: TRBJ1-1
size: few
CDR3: ASRLTTAAF

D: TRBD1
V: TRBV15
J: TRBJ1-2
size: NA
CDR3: ATSRPDRVNYGYT

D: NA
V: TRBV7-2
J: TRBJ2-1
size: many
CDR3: ASSSSGGPLVQF

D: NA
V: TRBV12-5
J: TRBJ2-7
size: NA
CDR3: ASAMNRAYEQY

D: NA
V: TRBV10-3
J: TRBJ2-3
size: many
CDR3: AISQGGARSTDTQY

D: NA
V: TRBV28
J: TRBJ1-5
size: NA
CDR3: ASRGIGRASNQPQH

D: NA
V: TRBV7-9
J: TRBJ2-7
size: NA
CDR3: ASSLGPPLYEQY

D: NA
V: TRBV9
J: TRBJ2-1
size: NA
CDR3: ASSVDGPTYNEQF

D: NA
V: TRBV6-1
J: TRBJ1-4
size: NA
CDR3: ASSLGTTSNEKLF

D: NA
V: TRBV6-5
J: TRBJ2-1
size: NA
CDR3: ASSYGSSYNEQF

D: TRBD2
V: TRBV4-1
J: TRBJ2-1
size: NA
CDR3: ASSQVAGGNNEQF

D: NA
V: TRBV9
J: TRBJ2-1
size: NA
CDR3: ASSVDPGDEQF

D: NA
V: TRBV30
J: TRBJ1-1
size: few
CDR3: AWDDRMNTEAF

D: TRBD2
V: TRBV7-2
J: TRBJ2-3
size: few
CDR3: ASNSQLAGEDTQY

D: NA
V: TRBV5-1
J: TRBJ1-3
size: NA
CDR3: ASSREWGNTIY

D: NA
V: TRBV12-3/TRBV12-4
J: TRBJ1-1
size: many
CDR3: ASRSPGGGLPTEAF

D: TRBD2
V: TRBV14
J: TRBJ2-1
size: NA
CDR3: ASTEGRGLVNINEQF

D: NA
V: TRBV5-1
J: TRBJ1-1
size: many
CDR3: ASSLHRRDTEAF

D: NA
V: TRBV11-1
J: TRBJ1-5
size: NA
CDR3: ASSLFDLRRGGNQPQH

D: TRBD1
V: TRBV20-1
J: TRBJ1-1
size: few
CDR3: SARDLTGGTEAF

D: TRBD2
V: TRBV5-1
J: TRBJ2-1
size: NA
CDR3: ASSNGGDYNEQF

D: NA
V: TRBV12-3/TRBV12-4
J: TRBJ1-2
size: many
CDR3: ASSFNSGDYGYT

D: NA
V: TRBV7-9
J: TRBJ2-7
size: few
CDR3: ASSSGLTAYEQY

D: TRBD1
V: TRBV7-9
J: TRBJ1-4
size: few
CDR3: ASSFGQGALEKLF

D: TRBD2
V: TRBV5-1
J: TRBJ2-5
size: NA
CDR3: ASSLALAGAPETQY

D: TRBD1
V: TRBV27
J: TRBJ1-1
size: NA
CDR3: AFSSSDRARGAEAF

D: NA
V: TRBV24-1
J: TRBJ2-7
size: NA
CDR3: ATSDFRDYEQY

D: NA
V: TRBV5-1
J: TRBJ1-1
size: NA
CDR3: ASTPGEVNTEAF

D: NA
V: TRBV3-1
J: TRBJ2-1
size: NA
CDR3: ASSFRVGEQF

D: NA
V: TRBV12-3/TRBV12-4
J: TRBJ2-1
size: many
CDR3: ASSLGSNEQF

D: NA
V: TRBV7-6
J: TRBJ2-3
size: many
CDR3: ASSPRPGVHTQY

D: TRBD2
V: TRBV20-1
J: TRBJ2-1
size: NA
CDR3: SATSGRSYNEQF

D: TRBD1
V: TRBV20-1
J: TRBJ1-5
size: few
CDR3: SARDRQGEGQPQH